The 12 T cell receptor beta chains below all came from one sample that was sequenced in a study of T cell responses to AZD1222 COVID-19 vaccine. The method was immunoSEQ multiplex PCR; TCRdb's version includes in-frame clones alone and lacks a portion of them. The sample lists 150,000 to 250,000 clones, over 85% occurring once. The material was peripheral blood, obtained 28 days after the second AZD1222 dose. Receptors were obtained from an adult who received the AZD1222 COVID-19 vaccine.

The chain carries TRBV12-3 or TRBV12-4 and TRBJ1-2; D perhaps matches TRBD1 (5 bases). Trimming cost V 7 bases and J 6 bases, with 15 bases left between them. The CDR3 covers 13 residues. CDR3 region: CASTVSGLDGYTF. The DNA of the CDR3 is TGTGCCAGCACCGTATCAGGGCTGGATGGCTACACCTTC.

The rearrangement links TRBV29-1 to TRBJ1-1; the D gene is possibly TRBD1 (6 bases). The germline gives CDR1 SQVTM, CDR2 ANQGSEA. This CDR3 spans 14 amino acids. The V end was cut by 1 base, the J end by 6 bases, with 15 bases between. The CDR3 nucleotides read TGCAGCGTTGAAGGGGATACAGGGAAATCTGAAGCTTTCTTT. Amino acids: CSVEGDTGKSEAFF.

The chain couples TRBV2 to TRBJ1-3, with D hard to call. The CDR3 runs 13 residues. Trimming took 5 bases from V and 0 from J, leaving 5 bases between them. Germline lookup yields CDR1 SNHLY and CDR2 FYNNEI. The CDR3 reads CASSYSSGNTIYF. DNA for the CDR3: TGTGCCAGCAGTTATTCCTCTGGAAACACCATATATTTT.

This rearrangement joins TRBV6-5 to TRBJ1-2; D gene ambiguous. From germline, CDR1 is MNHEY and CDR2 SVGAGI. CDR3 length: 15 residues. V lost 6 bases and J lost 6, with 20 bases in between. CDR3 sequence: CASRPGTLTPDGYTF. The CDR3 DNA reads TGTGCCAGCAGACCCGGAACACTTACTCCTGATGGCTACACCTTC.

The V call is TRBV28, the J call TRBJ2-1, with 13 bases matching TRBD2. The junction had 11 bases not matched to a gene; V was cut back by 4 bases and J by 5 bases. Per the germline V gene, CDR1 is MDHEN and CDR2 is SYDVKM. This CDR3 region has 18 residues. CDR3 in DNA: TGTGCCAGCAGTTCCTCCATGGGACTAGCGGGGTGGGACAATGAGCAGTTCTTC. Protein sequence: CASSSSMGLAGWDNEQFF.

The rearrangement uses TRBV24-1 and TRBJ2-2, with 13 bases that match TRBD2. The V gene end was trimmed by 10 bases and the J gene end by 1 base; junction bases not matched to a gene: 20. CDR1 and CDR2 from the germline V gene are KGHDR and SFDVKD. This CDR3 region has 21 residues. The CDR3 bases are TGTGCCACTTCCCCACAACGACCCCCGGGACTAGCGGGGAAGAACACCGGGGAGCTGTTTTTT. Residues: CATSPQRPPGLAGKNTGELFF.

The chain uses TRBV6-2 or TRBV6-3 and TRBJ1-2; weak D call: TRBD1 (5 bases). The V gene lost 6 bases and the J gene lost 8 bases, with 19 bases spanning the gap. Germline values: CDR1 MNHEY, CDR2 SVGEGT. The CDR3 sequence is 14 residues long. CDR3: CASSRGRTNWGYTF. CDR3 nucleotides: TGTGCCAGCAGCCGGGGACGAACTAACTGGGGCTACACCTTC.

This chain connects TRBV11-3 to TRBJ2-5, with a tentative D call TRBD2 (5 bases). V was trimmed by 5 bases and J by 7 bases, leaving 20 bases between them. This CDR3 has 15 amino acids. Germline values: CDR1 SGHNT, CDR2 YENEEA. CDR3 sequence reads: CASSRGRRFEGTQYF. DNA of the CDR3: TGTGCCAGCAGCCGAGGGAGACGGTTCGAAGGGACCCAGTACTTC.

In DNA, the CDR3 is TGTGCCAGTAGTATAGAACAGTCGAATCAGCCCCAGCATTTT. It encodes CASSIEQSNQPQHF. The chain recombines TRBV19 with TRBJ1-5; D not certain. Trimming took off 0 bases at V and 4 bases at J, with 7 bases between the two ends. In germline, CDR1 is LNHDA, CDR2 SQIVND (reference sequence). The CDR3 extends over 14 amino acids.

The chain couples TRBV7-8 to TRBJ1-1; weak D call: TRBD1 (5 bases). The V gene's germline CDR1 is SGHVS and CDR2 FQNEAQ. Trimming removed 0 bases from V and 0 bases from J, with 20 bases in between. The CDR3 extends over 19 amino acids. The CDR3 nucleotides are TGTGCCAGCAGCTTAGCCCCCTTGGGACTTACAGGCGTGAACACTGAAGCTTTCTTT. Amino acids: CASSLAPLGLTGVNTEAFF. The full variable domain, its missing parts supplied by reference TRBV7-8 and TRBJ1-1, is GAGVSQSPRYKVAKRGQDVALRCDPISGHVSLFWYQQALGQGPEFLTYFQNEAQLDKSGLPSDRFFAERPEGSVSTLKIQRTQQEDSAVYLCASSLAPLGLTGVNTEAFFGQGTRLTVV.

The chain links TRBV27 to TRBJ2-2; D ambiguous. This CDR3 is built from 15 residues. Germline V gene data show CDR1 as MNHEY and CDR2 as SMNVEV (reference sequence). V was trimmed by 5 bases and J by 5 bases, leaving 15 bases between them. CDR3 loop: CASSAIYPQTGELFF. The CDR3 bases are TGTGCCAGCAGTGCAATATATCCCCAAACCGGGGAGCTGTTTTTT.

The genes are TRBV7-6 and TRBJ2-1; D call uncertain. The CDR3 is 14 residues long. The V gene's germline CDR1 is SGHVS and CDR2 FNYEAQ. The germline V and J ends were trimmed by 0 bases and 2 bases, with 5 bases remaining between them. Here the CDR3 DNA reads TGTGCCAGCAGCTTAGCTGGGGCCTACAATGAGCAGTTCTTC. This gives the protein CASSLAGAYNEQFF.